This record concerns one T cell receptor (beta chain) sequence. Other nucleotide sequences from this sample produce the same CDR3. Original processing methods: Researchers report that nucleated cell counts were estimated from reference gene primer amplification. Produced via immunoSEQ multiplex PCR; TCRdb's table is partial and in-frame only. The D gene and trimming were derived from the DNA, and the V and J assignments and clone size from that table. Of about 220,000 clones in the sample, around three quarters were seen once. CDR1 and CDR2 from the germline V gene are LGHDT and YNNKEL (reference sequence). The CDR3 is made up of 13 amino acids. Trimming shortened V by 1 base and J by 3 bases, and 4 bases separated the two germline ends. The sample is drawn from a study of blood T cell repertoires in COVID-19. Looking at the study overall: Samples of COVID-19 (acute and convalescent) were obtained from the United States, Italy and Spain. Nucleic acid was either cDNA or gDNA, and it came from T cells, B-cell-depleted T cells, or PBMCs.

The clonotype originates from a woman in her seventies with acute or convalescent COVID-19. The sample comprised peripheral blood. The chain is built from TRBV3-1 (or the pseudogene TRBV3-2) and TRBJ1-5; D gene unclear. CDR3 bases: TGTGCCAGCAGCCAAGGGCCCAATCAGCCCCAGCATTTT. Translated, it gives CASSQGPNQPQHF.